This TCR beta chain was obtained from a study of neoadjuvant anti-PD-1 for oral cavity cancer. This clone was observed a handful of times. Trimming removed 5 bases from V and 8 bases from J; junction bases left unmatched: 6. This CDR3 has 14 amino acids. Germline V gene sequence: CDR1 LNHDA, CDR2 SQIVND (reference sequence). The assay was immunoSEQ multiplex PCR, and TCRdb's table has in-frame clones only and misses some. This sample has about 62,000 clones; under 85% occur once, and the top ten carry just over 2.5%. Sequencing used PBMCs, obtained before nivolumab (anti-PD-1) treatment. The receptor's source is a person aged 35-79 years with oral cavity squamous cell carcinoma. The chain employs TRBV19 and TRBJ2-1, with 10 bases aligning to TRBD1. Here the CDR3 reads CASSRRQGAHEQFF. CDR3 bases: TGTGCCAGTAGTCGCCGACAGGGGGCGCATGAGCAGTTCTTC.